The clone carrying this TCR beta chain occurred a few times. Its antigen is unidentified. Treatment meaning: approximately 9-day PBMC culture with coronavirus spike peptide pools or control peptides (ViraFEST assay). The unexposed donor provided CD4+ T cells, which were taken before the COVID-19 pandemic (2011-2018). Trimming cost V 3 bases and J 0 bases, with 5 bases left between them. The CDR3 consists of 13 residues. CDR1 and CDR2 (germline): ENHRY, SYGVKD. The sample originates from a study of vaccination and CD4 T cells after COVID-19. Sequence data for DNA of cultured CD4+ T cells were generated by the Oncomine TCR Beta short-read assay. After culture, CD4+ T cells served as the source for genomic DNA extraction. TCRdb called the PCR reads again in MiXCR, with one record for every CDR3 protein. This sample has thousands of distinct CDR3 sequences, with roughly 26% found just once.

Sequenced sample: CD4+ T cells from blood, cultured in vitro. The V call is TRBV10-3, the J call TRBJ2-5, with D uncertain. The receptor was derived from a human donor in good health. CDR3 protein: CAISDGYQETQYF. In DNA, the CDR3 is TGTGCCATCAGTGACGGGTACCAAGAGACCCAGTACTTC.